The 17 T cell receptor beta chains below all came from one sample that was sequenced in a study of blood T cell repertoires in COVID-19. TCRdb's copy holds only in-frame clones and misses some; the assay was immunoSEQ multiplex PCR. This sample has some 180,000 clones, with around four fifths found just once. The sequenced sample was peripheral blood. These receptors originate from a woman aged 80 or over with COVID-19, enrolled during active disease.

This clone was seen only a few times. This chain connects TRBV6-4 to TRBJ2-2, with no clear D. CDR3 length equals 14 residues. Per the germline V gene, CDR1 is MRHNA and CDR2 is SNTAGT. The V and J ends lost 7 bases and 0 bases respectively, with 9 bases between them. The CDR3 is CASKQKANTGELFF. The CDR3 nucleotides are TGTGCCAGCAAACAGAAGGCGAACACCGGGGAGCTGTTTTTT.

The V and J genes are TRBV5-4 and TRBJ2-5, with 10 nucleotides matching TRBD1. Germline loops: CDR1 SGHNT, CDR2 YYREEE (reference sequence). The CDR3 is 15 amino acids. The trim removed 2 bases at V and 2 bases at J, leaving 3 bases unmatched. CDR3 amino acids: CASSFGQGVQETQYF. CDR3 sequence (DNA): TGTGCCAGCAGCTTCGGACAGGGGGTTCAAGAGACCCAGTACTTC.

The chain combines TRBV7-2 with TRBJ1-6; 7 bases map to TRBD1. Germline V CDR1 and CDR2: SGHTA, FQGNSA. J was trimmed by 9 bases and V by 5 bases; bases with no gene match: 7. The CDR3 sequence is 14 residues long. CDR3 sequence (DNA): TGTGCCAGCAGCAGGGACAGCTTCAGTTCACCCCTCCACTTT. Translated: CASSRDSFSSPLHF.

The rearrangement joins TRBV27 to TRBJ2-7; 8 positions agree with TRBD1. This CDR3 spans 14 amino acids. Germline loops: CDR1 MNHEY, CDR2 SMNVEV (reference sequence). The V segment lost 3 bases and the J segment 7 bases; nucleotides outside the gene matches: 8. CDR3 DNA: TGTGCCAGCAGTTTCGAGCAGGGGGCGGAAGAGCAGTACTTC. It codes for CASSFEQGAEEQYF.

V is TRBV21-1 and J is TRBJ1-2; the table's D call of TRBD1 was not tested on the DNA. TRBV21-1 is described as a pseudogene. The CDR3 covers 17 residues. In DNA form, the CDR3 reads TGTGCCAGCAGCAACCGGGACAGGGAGTTAGAAGACTATGGCTACACCTTC. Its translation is CASSNRDRELEDYGYTF.

The CDR3 here is CSVEYTGARTGELFF. The DNA of the CDR3 is TGCAGCGTTGAATATACGGGAGCCCGGACCGGGGAGCTGTTTTTT. V and J are TRBV29-1 and TRBJ2-2; maybe TRBD2 (6 bases). CDR1 and CDR2 (germline): SQVTM, ANQGSEA. The CDR3 runs to 15 residues. Trimming pared 2 bases from V and 5 bases from J, leaving 15 bases between.

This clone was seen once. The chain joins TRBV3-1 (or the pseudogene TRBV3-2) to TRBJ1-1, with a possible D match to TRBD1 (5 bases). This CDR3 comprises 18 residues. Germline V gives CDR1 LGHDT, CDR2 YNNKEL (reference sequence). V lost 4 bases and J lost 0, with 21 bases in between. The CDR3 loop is CASSLAITAWGMNTEAFF. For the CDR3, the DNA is TGTGCCAGCAGCCTCGCTATCACCGCATGGGGCATGAACACTGAAGCTTTCTTT.

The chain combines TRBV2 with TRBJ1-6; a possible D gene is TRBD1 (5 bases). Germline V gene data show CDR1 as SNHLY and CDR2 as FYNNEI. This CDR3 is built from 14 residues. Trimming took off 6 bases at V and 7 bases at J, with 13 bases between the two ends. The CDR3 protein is CASREGRTNSPLHF. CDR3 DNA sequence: TGTGCCAGCAGGGAGGGACGGACAAATTCACCCCTCCACTTT.

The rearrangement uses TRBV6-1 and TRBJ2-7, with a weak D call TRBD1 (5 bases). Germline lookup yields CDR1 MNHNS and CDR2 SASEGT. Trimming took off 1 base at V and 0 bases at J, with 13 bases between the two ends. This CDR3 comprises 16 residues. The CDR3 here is CASSEVGRQSSYEQYF. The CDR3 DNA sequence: TGTGCCAGCAGTGAAGTTGGAAGACAGAGCTCCTACGAGCAGTACTTC.

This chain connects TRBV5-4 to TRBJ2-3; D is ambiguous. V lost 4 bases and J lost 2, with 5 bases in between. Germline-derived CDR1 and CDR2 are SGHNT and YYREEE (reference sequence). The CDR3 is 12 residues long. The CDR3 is CASSQNTDTQYF. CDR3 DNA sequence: TGTGCCAGCAGCCAAAACACAGATACGCAGTATTTT.

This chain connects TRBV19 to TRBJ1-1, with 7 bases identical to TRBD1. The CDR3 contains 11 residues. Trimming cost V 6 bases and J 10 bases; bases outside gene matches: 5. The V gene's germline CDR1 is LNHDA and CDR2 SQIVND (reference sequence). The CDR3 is CASRRDSGAFF. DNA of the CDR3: TGTGCCAGTAGACGGGACAGCGGAGCTTTCTTT. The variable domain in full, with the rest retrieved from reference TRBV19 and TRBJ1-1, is DGGITQSPKYLFRKEGQNVTLSCEQNLNHDAMYWYRQDPGQGLRLIYYSQIVNDFQKGDIAEGYSVSREKKESFPLTVTSAQKNPTAFYLCASRRDSGAFFGQGTRLTVV.

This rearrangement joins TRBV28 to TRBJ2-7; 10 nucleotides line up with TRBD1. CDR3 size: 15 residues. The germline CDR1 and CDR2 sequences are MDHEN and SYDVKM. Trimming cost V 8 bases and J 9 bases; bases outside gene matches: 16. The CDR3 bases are TGTGCCAGCGATACGACAGGGGGCTTACTACGAGCGCAGTACTTC. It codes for CASDTTGGLLRAQYF. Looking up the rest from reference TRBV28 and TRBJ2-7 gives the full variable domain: DVKVTQSSRYLVKRTGEKVFLECVQDMDHENMFWYRQDPGLGLRLIYFSYDVKMKEKGDIPEGYSVSREKKERFSLILESASTNQTSMYLCASDTTGGLLRAQYFGPGTRLTVT.

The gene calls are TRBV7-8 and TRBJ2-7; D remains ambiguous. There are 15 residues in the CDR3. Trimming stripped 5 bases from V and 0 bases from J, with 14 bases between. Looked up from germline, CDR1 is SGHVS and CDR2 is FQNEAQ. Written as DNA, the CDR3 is TGTGCCAGCAGCCCCCCTGGCGGTAGCTCCTACGAGCAGTACTTC. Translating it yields CASSPPGGSSYEQYF.

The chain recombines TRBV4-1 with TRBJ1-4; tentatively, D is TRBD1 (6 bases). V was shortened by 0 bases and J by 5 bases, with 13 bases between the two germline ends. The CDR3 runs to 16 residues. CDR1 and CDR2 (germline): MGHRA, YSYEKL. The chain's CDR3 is CASSQDQRGQNEKLFF. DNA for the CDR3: TGCGCCAGCAGCCAAGATCAGAGGGGACAAAATGAAAAACTGTTTTTT.

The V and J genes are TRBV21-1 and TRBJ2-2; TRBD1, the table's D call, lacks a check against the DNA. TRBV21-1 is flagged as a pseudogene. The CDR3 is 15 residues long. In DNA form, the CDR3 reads TGTGCCAGCGGCTTGGGACAGTCGAACACCGGGGAGCTGTTTTTT. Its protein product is CASGLGQSNTGELFF.

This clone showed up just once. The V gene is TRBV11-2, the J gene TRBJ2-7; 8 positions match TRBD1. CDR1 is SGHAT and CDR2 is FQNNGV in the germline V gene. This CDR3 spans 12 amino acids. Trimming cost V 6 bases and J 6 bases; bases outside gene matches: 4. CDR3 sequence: CASSVQGVEQYF. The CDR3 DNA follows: TGTGCCAGCAGTGTACAGGGGGTCGAGCAGTACTTC.

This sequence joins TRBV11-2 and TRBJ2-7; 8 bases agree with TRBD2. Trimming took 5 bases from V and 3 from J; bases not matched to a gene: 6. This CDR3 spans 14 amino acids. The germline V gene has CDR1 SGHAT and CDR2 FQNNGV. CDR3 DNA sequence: TGTGCCAGCAGCGCGTGGCGGGGGGACTACGAGCAGTACTTC. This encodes CASSAWRGDYEQYF.